Each of the 25 T cell receptor beta chains below was sequenced from the same sample in a study of T cells in narcolepsy. Assay: immunoSEQ multiplex PCR; the TCRdb copy retains only in-frame clones and omits some. The table records around 20,000 clones, roughly 94% of them present only once. Sequenced sample: CD45RA- memory CD4+ T cells from PBMCs. The receptors stem from a human donor with narcolepsy.

This clone came up a few times. The V gene is TRBV11-1, the J gene TRBJ2-7, with 12 bases aligning to TRBD1. The trim removed 8 bases at V and 5 bases at J, leaving 13 bases unmatched. CDR1 and CDR2 from the germline V gene are SGHAT and FQDESV (reference sequence). The CDR3 is made up of 16 amino acids. CDR3 coding DNA: TGTGCCAGCGGGGGTTTGGGACAGGGGGCCGGAGACGAGCAGTACTTC. The encoded protein is CASGGLGQGAGDEQYF.

The chain employs TRBV27 and TRBJ1-4; 7 bases fit TRBD1. CDR1 is MNHEY and CDR2 is SMNVEV in the germline V gene (reference sequence). V shed 5 bases and J 0 bases; nucleotides not matched to a gene: 0. The CDR3 covers 14 residues. The CDR3 DNA reads as TGTGCCAGCAGTGGGACAGCAACTAATGAAAAACTGTTTTTT. Residues: CASSGTATNEKLFF.

The rearrangement joins TRBV30 to TRBJ1-5, with D uncertain. The CDR3 has 13 amino acids. CDR1 and CDR2 (germline): GTSNPN, SVGIG (reference sequence). The V and J ends lost 0 bases and 5 bases respectively, with 8 bases between them. CDR3 sequence reads: CAWSVREDQPQHF. CDR3 nucleotide sequence: TGTGCCTGGAGTGTACGGGAGGATCAGCCCCAGCATTTT.

J is TRBJ2-1 and V is TRBV5-4; D uncertain. This CDR3 contains 14 residues. Germline V gives CDR1 SGHNT, CDR2 YYREEE (reference sequence). Trimming took off 4 bases at V and 10 bases at J, with 18 bases between the two ends. CDR3 sequence reads: CASSPVRRPREQFF. In DNA, the CDR3 is TGTGCCAGCAGCCCCGTTAGGAGACCCAGGGAGCAGTTCTTC.

For the CDR3, the DNA is TGTGCCAGCAGCGTAATAGGGACAGGGGATTACACGAACACCGGGGAGCTGTTTTTT. It codes for CASSVIGTGDYTNTGELFF. V is TRBV9 and J is TRBJ2-2; TRBD1 agrees at 10 bases. V shed 1 base, J shed 0 bases, and the junction held 9 bases outside the gene matches. Germline CDR1 and CDR2: SGDLS and YYNGEE. This CDR3 spans 19 amino acids.

This sequence joins TRBV30 and TRBJ2-1; 14 bases agree with TRBD2. Germline CDR1 and CDR2: GTSNPN and SVGIG (reference sequence). The CDR3 is 17 residues long. Trimming removed 6 bases from V and 0 bases from J; junction bases left unmatched: 7. CDR3 loop: CACPKGTSGSSYNEQFF. As DNA, the CDR3 is TGTGCCTGCCCAAAGGGGACTAGCGGGAGCTCCTACAATGAGCAGTTCTTC.

The rearrangement uses TRBV28 and TRBJ1-5; 8 nucleotides agree with TRBD1. This CDR3 comprises 14 residues. Germline V gives CDR1 MDHEN, CDR2 SYDVKM. The trim removed 3 bases at V and 6 bases at J, leaving 4 bases unmatched. The CDR3 protein is CASSFQGAPQPQHF. Here the CDR3 DNA reads TGTGCCAGCAGTTTTCAGGGGGCCCCTCAGCCCCAGCATTTT.

The chain carries TRBV18 and TRBJ2-7, with unresolved D. The CDR3 has 13 amino acids. Germline assignment: CDR1 KGHSH and CDR2 LQKENI. Between the trimmed V and J ends, which lost 2 bases and 2 bases, there was a span of 7 bases. CDR3 residues: CASSPGSAYEQYF. The DNA of the CDR3 is TGTGCCAGCTCACCAGGATCGGCCTACGAGCAGTACTTC.

The chain links TRBV5-1 to TRBJ2-2; D not certain. V gave up 1 base and J gave up 0 bases, with 4 bases separating them. Germline V lookup: CDR1 SGHRS, CDR2 YFSETQ. The CDR3 runs to 14 residues. CDR3 region: CASSLRPNTGELFF. In DNA form, the CDR3 reads TGCGCCAGCAGCTTGCGCCCGAACACCGGGGAGCTGTTTTTT.

This chain uses TRBV7-9 with TRBJ1-2; unclear D gene. This CDR3 region has 13 residues. Trimming took off 3 bases at V and 4 bases at J, with 9 bases between the two ends. Germline V gene data show CDR1 as SEHNR and CDR2 as FQNEAQ (reference sequence). The CDR3: CASSFRGSYGYTF. The DNA of the CDR3 is TGTGCCAGCAGCTTTCGGGGTAGCTATGGCTACACCTTC.

This rearrangement joins TRBV5-6 to TRBJ2-2; D possibly matches TRBD1 or TRBD2 (5 bases each). The CDR3 extends over 15 amino acids. V lost 1 base, J lost 1 base, and 8 bases lay in between. Germline assignment: CDR1 SGHDT and CDR2 YYEEEE. CDR3 sequence (DNA): TGTGCCAGCAGCTTGTGGGGGATGAACACCGGGGAGCTGTTTTTT. It codes for CASSLWGMNTGELFF. Full variable domain (rest looked up from reference TRBV5-6 and TRBJ2-2): DAGVTQSPTHLIKTRGQQVTLRCSPKSGHDTVSWYQQALGQGPQFIFQYYEEEERQRGNFPDRFSGHQFPNYSSELNVNALLLGDSALYLCASSLWGMNTGELFFGEGSRLTVL.

About this clone itself: Other DNA variants within this sample encode the same CDR3. V is TRBV7-3 and J is TRBJ1-1; the D is unclear. Trimming pared 2 bases from V and 1 base from J, leaving 5 bases between. The CDR3 length is 13 residues. The germline gives CDR1 SGHTA, CDR2 FQGTGA. Here the CDR3 reads CASSLAENTEAFF. CDR3 nucleotide sequence: TGTGCCAGCAGCTTAGCAGAGAACACTGAAGCTTTCTTT. The variable domain in full, with the rest retrieved from reference TRBV7-3 and TRBJ1-1, is GAGVSQTPSNKVTEKGKYVELRCDPISGHTALYWYRQSLGQGPEFLIYFQGTGAADDSGLPNDRFFAVRPEGSVSTLKIQRTERGDSAVYLCASSLAENTEAFFGQGTRLTVV.

Comments on this clone: This specimen includes other DNA sequences encoding the same CDR3. V is TRBV18 and J is TRBJ1-2; D uncertain. The CDR3 is 15 residues long. Germline CDR1 is KGHSH and CDR2 is LQKENI. Between the trimmed V and J ends, which lost 3 bases and 6 bases, there was a span of 17 bases. DNA for the CDR3: TGTGCCAGCTCACCCATCCCGGCATCTGATGATGGCTACACCTTC. Translated, it gives CASSPIPASDDGYTF.

In this sample, this clone turned up once. The V call is TRBV18, the J call TRBJ2-2, with D perhaps given as TRBD1 or TRBD2 (5 bases each). Germline values: CDR1 KGHSH, CDR2 LQKENI. V was cut by 0 bases and J by 3 bases, with 14 bases left in between. This CDR3 spans 17 amino acids. The CDR3 nucleotides read TGTGCCAGCTCACCACCGTTGGGGGATAGGGACACCGGGGAGCTGTTTTTT. The encoded protein is CASSPPLGDRDTGELFF. Drawing the rest from reference TRBV18 and TRBJ2-2, the complete variable domain is NAGVMQNPRHLVRRRGQEARLRCSPMKGHSHVYWYRQLPEEGLKFMVYLQKENIIDESGMPKERFSAEFPKEGPSILRIQQVVRGDSAAYFCASSPPLGDRDTGELFFGEGSRLTVL.

In DNA form, the CDR3 reads TGTGCCAGCAGTGAATTAGAAAAACTGTTTTTT. Protein: CASSELEKLFF. The rearrangement links TRBV6-5 to TRBJ1-4; D not resolved. V dropped 5 bases and J dropped 8 bases, with 6 bases sitting between them. This CDR3 comprises 11 residues. Germline V gene sequence: CDR1 MNHEY, CDR2 SVGAGI.

The chain uses TRBV5-6 and TRBJ1-5; D perhaps matches TRBD1 (6 bases). Trimming took off 4 bases at V and 4 bases at J, with 18 bases between the two ends. CDR1 and CDR2 from the germline V gene are SGHDT and YYEEEE. CDR3 length: 16 residues. CDR3 DNA sequence: TGTGCCAGCAGCCTAGGGCATACAGGGAGTAATCAGCCCCAGCATTTT. Amino acid sequence: CASSLGHTGSNQPQHF.

The J gene is TRBJ2-4, the V gene TRBV7-2; weak D call: TRBD2 (6 bases). Germline V gene sequence: CDR1 SGHTA, CDR2 FQGNSA. This CDR3 is built from 13 residues. V was shortened by 5 bases and J by 8 bases, with 13 bases between the two germline ends. CDR3 coding DNA: TGTGCCAGCAGCCGCACGACGGGGGACATTCAGTACTTC. Translation: CASSRTTGDIQYF.

This clone is a singleton in its sample. This chain connects TRBV19 to TRBJ2-1, with 7 positions matching TRBD2. V trimming: 1 base; J trimming: 0 bases; junction bases outside the gene matches: 6. This CDR3 is built from 17 residues. Germline CDR1 is LNHDA and CDR2 is SQIVND (reference sequence). In nucleotides, the CDR3 is TGTGCCAGTAGTATAGCGATCGGCGGGAGCTCCTACAATGAGCAGTTCTTC. Amino acids: CASSIAIGGSSYNEQFF.

CDR3 sequence (DNA): TGTGCCAGCAGCTTTGGGATCGAGCAGTTCTTC. Translated, it gives CASSFGIEQFF. This chain links TRBV12-1 with TRBJ2-1. TRBV12-1 is listed as a pseudogene. The CDR3 runs to 11 residues.

The chain recombines TRBV9 with TRBJ1-3; TRBD1 matches at 9 bases. The CDR3 has 15 amino acids. Germline CDR1 and CDR2: SGDLS and YYNGEE. Trimming removed 2 bases from V and 6 bases from J; junction bases left unmatched: 6. The CDR3, as DNA: TGTGCCAGCAGCGTGGGACAGGGTGGGGCAAACACCATATATTTT. This encodes CASSVGQGGANTIYF.

The chain combines TRBV18 with TRBJ1-1, with a tentative D call TRBD1 (5 bases). Looked up from germline, CDR1 is KGHSH and CDR2 is LQKENI. The CDR3 extends over 15 amino acids. V dropped 1 base and J dropped 1 base, with 10 bases sitting between them. The CDR3 region is CASSPRGLQNTEAFF. CDR3 nucleotides: TGTGCCAGCTCACCACGGGGACTCCAGAACACTGAAGCTTTCTTT.

V gene TRBV30 combines with J gene TRBJ2-4; 7 bases align to TRBD2. The V segment lost 0 bases and the J segment 9 bases; nucleotides outside the gene matches: 2. This CDR3 region has 12 residues. The germline CDR1 and CDR2 sequences are GTSNPN and SVGIG (reference sequence). CDR3 region: CAWSVGGSIQYF. CDR3 nucleotide sequence: TGTGCCTGGAGTGTGGGGGGGAGCATTCAGTACTTC.

This chain joins TRBV5-5 and TRBJ2-7; D is unclear. Germline CDR1 and CDR2: SGHKS and YYEKEE (reference sequence). Trimming shortened V by 4 bases and J by 7 bases, and 21 bases separated the two germline ends. The CDR3 covers 15 residues. CDR3 amino acids: CASSRVGSGLVEQYF. The CDR3 nucleotides are TGTGCCAGCAGCCGGGTAGGCAGTGGCCTGGTAGAGCAGTACTTC.

The chain links TRBV4-1 to TRBJ2-7, with 8 bases matching TRBD2. Trimming at V came to 0 bases and at J to 2 bases, leaving 3 bases not matched to a gene. In germline, CDR1 is MGHRA, CDR2 YSYEKL. The CDR3 extends over 15 amino acids. The CDR3 nucleotides are TGCGCCAGCAGCCAAGACACTAGCGGCGCCTACGAGCAGTACTTC. Translation: CASSQDTSGAYEQYF.

In DNA, the CDR3 is TGTGCCAGCAGCGAACTAGAATTCTACGAGCAGTACTTC. This gives the protein CASSELEFYEQYF. The rearrangement joins TRBV7-6 to TRBJ2-7; a weak D match, TRBD2 (5 bases). The CDR3 covers 13 residues. The V and J ends lost 5 bases and 3 bases respectively, with 11 bases between them. CDR1 is SGHVS, CDR2 FNYEAQ, per germline.